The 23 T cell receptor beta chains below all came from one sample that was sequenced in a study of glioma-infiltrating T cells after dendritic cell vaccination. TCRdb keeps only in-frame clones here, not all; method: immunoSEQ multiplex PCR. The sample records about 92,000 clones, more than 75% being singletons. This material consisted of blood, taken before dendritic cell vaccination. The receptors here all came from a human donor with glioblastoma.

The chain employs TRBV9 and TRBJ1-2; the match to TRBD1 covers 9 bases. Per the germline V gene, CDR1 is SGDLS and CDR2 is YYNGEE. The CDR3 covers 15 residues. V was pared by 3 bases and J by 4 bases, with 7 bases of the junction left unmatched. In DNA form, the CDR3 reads TGTGCCAGCAGCGAGCCTACAGGGGGCGGCTATGGCTACACCTTC. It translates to CASSEPTGGGYGYTF.

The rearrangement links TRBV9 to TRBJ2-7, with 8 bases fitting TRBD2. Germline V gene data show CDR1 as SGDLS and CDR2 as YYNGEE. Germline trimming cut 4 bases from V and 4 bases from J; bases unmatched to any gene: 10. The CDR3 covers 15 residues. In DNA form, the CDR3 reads TGTGCCAGCAGCCCAAGCGGGGGCCACAGTTACGAGCAGTACTTC. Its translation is CASSPSGGHSYEQYF.

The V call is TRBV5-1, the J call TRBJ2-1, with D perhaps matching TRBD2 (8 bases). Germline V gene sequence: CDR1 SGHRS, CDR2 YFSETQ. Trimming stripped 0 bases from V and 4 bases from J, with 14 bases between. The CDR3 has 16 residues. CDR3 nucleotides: TGCGCCAGCAGCTTGGTAGCGGGACAGCCTTACAATGAGCAGTTCTTC. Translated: CASSLVAGQPYNEQFF.

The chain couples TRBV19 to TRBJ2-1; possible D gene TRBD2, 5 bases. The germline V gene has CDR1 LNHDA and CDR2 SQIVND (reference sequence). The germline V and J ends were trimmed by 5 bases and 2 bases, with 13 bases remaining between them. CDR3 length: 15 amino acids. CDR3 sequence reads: CASSLATQTYNEQFF. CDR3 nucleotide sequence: TGTGCCAGTAGTTTAGCGACTCAAACCTACAATGAGCAGTTCTTC.

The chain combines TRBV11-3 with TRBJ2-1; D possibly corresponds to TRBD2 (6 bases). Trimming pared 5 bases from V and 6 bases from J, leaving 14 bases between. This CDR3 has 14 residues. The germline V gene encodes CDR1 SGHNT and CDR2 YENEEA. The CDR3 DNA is TGTGCCAGCAGCCCCCGGGGGAGCATCAATGAGCAGTTCTTC. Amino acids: CASSPRGSINEQFF.

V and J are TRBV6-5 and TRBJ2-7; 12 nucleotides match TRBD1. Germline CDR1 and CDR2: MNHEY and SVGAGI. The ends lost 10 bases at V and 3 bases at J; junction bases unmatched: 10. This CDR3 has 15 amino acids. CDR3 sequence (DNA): TGTGCCACCCGAAAGGGACAGGGGGCTTTCTACGAGCAGTACTTC. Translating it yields CATRKGQGAFYEQYF.

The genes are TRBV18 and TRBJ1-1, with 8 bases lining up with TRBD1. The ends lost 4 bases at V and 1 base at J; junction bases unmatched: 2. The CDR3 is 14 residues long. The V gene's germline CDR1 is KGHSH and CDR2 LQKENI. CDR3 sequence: CASSRGQGNTEAFF. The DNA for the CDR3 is TGTGCCAGCTCACGAGGACAGGGGAACACTGAAGCTTTCTTT.

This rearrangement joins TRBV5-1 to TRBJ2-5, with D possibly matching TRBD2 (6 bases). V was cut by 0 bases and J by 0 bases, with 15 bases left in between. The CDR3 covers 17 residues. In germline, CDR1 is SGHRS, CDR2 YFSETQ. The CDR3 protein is CASSLASSALNQETQYF. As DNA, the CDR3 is TGCGCCAGCAGCTTGGCGTCTAGCGCCTTAAACCAAGAGACCCAGTACTTC.

The CDR3 loop reads CSVDGTGGVGGYTF. The CDR3 DNA follows: TGCAGCGTTGATGGGACAGGGGGCGTGGGGGGCTACACCTTC. The chain carries TRBV29-1 and TRBJ1-2, with TRBD1 matching over 12 bases. The ends lost 3 bases at V and 8 bases at J; junction bases unmatched: 7. Germline V gene sequence: CDR1 SQVTM, CDR2 ANQGSEA. This CDR3 spans 14 amino acids.

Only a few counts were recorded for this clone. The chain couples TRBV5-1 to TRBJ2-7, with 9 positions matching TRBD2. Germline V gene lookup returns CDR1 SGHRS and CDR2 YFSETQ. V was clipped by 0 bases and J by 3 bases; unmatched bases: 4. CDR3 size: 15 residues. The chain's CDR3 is CASSLVSGSVYEQYF. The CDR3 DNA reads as TGCGCCAGCAGCTTGGTTAGCGGGAGTGTCTACGAGCAGTACTTC.

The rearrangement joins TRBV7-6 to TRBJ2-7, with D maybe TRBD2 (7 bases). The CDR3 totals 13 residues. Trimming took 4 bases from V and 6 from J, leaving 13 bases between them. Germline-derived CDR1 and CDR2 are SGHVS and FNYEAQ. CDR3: CASSSSGGLEQYF. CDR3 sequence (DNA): TGTGCCAGCAGCTCCTCGGGGGGCCTCGAGCAGTACTTC.

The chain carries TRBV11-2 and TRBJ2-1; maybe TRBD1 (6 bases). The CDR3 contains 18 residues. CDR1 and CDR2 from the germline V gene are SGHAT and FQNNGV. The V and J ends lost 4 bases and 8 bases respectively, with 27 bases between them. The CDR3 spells CASSSELIQGTHEDEQFF. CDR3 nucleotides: TGTGCCAGCAGCTCCGAGCTTATTCAGGGGACGCATGAGGATGAGCAGTTCTTC.

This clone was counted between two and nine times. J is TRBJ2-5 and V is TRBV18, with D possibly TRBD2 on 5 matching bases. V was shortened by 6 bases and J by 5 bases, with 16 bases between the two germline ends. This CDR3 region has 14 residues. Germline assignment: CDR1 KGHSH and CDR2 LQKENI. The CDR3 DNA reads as TGTGCCAGCTCCTGGGAAGGAGGCGGTGAGACCCAGTACTTC. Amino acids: CASSWEGGGETQYF.

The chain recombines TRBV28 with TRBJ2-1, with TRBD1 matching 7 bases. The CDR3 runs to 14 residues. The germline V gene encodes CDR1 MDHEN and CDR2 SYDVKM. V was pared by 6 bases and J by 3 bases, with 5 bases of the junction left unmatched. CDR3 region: CASSENRGYNEQFF. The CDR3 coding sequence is TGTGCCAGCAGCGAGAACAGGGGCTACAATGAGCAGTTCTTC.

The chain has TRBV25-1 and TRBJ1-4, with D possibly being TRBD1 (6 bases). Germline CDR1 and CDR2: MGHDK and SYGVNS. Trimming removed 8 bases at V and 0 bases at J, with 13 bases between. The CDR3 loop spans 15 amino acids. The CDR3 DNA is TGTGCCAGCGGAAACCGGGACACAACTAATGAAAAACTGTTTTTT. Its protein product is CASGNRDTTNEKLFF.

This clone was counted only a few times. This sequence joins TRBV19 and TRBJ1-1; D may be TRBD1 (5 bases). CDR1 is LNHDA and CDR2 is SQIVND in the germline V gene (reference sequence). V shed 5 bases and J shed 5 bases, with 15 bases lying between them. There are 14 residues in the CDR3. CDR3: CASSSGLLRTEAFF. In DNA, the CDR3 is TGTGCCAGTAGTTCGGGACTTCTCCGGACTGAAGCTTTCTTT.

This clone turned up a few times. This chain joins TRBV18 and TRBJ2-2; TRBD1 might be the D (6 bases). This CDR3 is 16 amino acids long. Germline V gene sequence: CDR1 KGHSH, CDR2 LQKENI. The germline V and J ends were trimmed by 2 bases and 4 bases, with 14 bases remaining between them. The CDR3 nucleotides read TGTGCCAGCTCACCAAGGAAGGGACAAGTCACCGGGGAGCTGTTTTTT. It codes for CASSPRKGQVTGELFF.

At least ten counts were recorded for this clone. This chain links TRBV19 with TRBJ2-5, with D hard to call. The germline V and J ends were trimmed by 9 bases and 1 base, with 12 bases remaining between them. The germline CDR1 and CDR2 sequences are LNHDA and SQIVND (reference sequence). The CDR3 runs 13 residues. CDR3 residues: CASARNFQETQYF. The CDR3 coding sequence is TGTGCCAGCGCGAGGAATTTCCAAGAGACCCAGTACTTC. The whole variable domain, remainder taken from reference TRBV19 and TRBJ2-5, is DGGITQSPKYLFRKEGQNVTLSCEQNLNHDAMYWYRQDPGQGLRLIYYSQIVNDFQKGDIAEGYSVSREKKESFPLTVTSAQKNPTAFYLCASARNFQETQYFGPGTRLLVL.

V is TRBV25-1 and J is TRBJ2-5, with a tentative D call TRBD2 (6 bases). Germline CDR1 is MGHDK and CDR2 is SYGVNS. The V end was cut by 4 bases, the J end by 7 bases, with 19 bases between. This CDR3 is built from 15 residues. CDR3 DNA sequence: TGTGCCAGCAGTGGCCCTCAGGAGGGTTGGGGGACCCAGTACTTC. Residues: CASSGPQEGWGTQYF.

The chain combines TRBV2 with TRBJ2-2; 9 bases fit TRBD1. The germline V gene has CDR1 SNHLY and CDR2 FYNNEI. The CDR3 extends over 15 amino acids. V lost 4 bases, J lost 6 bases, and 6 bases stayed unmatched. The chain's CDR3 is CASSVGTGRPGELFF. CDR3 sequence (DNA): TGTGCCAGCAGTGTTGGGACAGGGCGTCCCGGGGAGCTGTTTTTT.

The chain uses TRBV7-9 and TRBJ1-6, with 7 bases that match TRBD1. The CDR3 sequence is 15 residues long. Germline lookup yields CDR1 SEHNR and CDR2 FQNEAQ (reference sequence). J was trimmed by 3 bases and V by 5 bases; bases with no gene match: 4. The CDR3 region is CASSKGQNYNSPLHF. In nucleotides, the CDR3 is TGTGCCAGCAGCAAGGGACAGAACTATAATTCACCCCTCCACTTT.

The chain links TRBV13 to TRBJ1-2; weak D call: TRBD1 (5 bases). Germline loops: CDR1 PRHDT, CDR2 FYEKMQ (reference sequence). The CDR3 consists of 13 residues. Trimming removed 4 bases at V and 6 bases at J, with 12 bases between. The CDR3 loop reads CASSSTGVDGYTF. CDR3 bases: TGTGCCAGCAGCTCTACGGGGGTTGATGGCTACACCTTC.

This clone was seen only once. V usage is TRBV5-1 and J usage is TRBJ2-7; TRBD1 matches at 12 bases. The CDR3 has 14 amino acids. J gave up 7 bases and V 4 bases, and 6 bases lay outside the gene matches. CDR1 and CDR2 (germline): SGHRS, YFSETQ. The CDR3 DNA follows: TGCGCCAGCAGCGTGGGACAGGGGGCGAGGGAGCAGTACTTC. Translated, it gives CASSVGQGAREQYF. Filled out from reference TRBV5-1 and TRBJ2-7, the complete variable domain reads KAGVTQTPRYLIKTRGQQVTLSCSPISGHRSVSWYQQTPGQGLQFLFEYFSETQRNKGNFPGRFSGRQFSNSRSEMNVSTLELGDSALYLCASSVGQGAREQYFGPGTRLTVT.